This TCR beta chain was found in a study of blood T cell repertoires in COVID-19. Turning to the study itself: From T cells, B-cell-depleted T cells, or PBMCs came the material, which was cDNA or gDNA.

Data came from immunoSEQ multiplex PCR; TCRdb stores just in-frame clones and leaves some out. The sample includes 80,000 to 95,000 clones, approximately 86% seen only once; the top ten take around a fifth. This CDR3 is 19 amino acids long. V shed 2 bases and J 0 bases; nucleotides not matched to a gene: 9. Germline V gene lookup returns CDR1 KGHSH and CDR2 LQKENI. The sample comprised peripheral blood. The sequence was collected from a woman older than 75 in a cohort sampled during active or convalescent COVID-19. V usage is TRBV18 and J usage is TRBJ2-6; 8 bases line up with TRBD2. The DNA of the CDR3 is TGTGCCAGCTCACCATTTACTAGCGGCGGGGGCTCTGGGGCCAACGTCCTGACTTTC. Protein product: CASSPFTSGGGSGANVLTF. The whole variable domain, filled in from reference TRBV18 and TRBJ2-6, reads NAGVMQNPRHLVRRRGQEARLRCSPMKGHSHVYWYRQLPEEGLKFMVYLQKENIIDESGMPKERFSAEFPKEGPSILRIQQVVRGDSAAYFCASSPFTSGGGSGANVLTFGAGSRLTVL.